The present T cell receptor (beta chain) was sequenced within a study of T-cell memory formation after mild COVID-19 (dated by TCRdb to the early 2020s). A note on the overall study: TCR sequence clusters from the two donors were largely donor specific. In a couple of donors, T-cell clones that expanded and contracted after mild COVID-19 were followed by sequencing TCRalpha and TCRbeta repertoires longitudinally. The cohort comprised two young, previously healthy adult volunteers, one female and one male. Broader findings and caveats from the paper: SARS-CoV-2 specificity of the second-wave clones peaking on day 37 was not confirmed. Only a couple of mild cases were covered by the study, and larger cohorts that include severe cases with pre-infection samples were considered necessary. From day 15 to 85, contracting clones showed balanced CD4/CD8 phenotypes, whereas a second wave of clones that expanded from day 15 to 37 leaned towards CD4+. Some responding clones were found in pre-infection memory, which suggests that pre-existing cross-reactive memory T cells took part in the SARS-CoV-2 response. Contracting CD4+ clones were located mainly in the CM and EM memory subsets, whereas CD8+ clones were found to be enriched in EMRA.

Ficoll-Paque density gradient centrifugation was the method used to isolate PBMCs. The sequencer was an Illumina NovaSeq 6000. cDNA libraries for TCRalpha and TCRbeta were prepared by 5'RACE using constant-segment primers, with sample barcodes and unique molecular identifiers added. RNA was extracted from every sample with Trizol reagent. Amplification of the libraries took two PCR steps, and the second step added a second sample barcode plus Illumina TruSeq adapters. The libraries were sequenced on an Illumina NovaSeq using 2 x 150 bp paired-end reads. From the authors' description of their analysis: With migec v1.2.7, reads were demultiplexed and then collapsed into UMI-guided consensus sequences. Using mixcr v2.1.11, the UMI consensuses were aligned to TRA and TRB V and J templates and assembled into clonotypes. Expanded or contracted clonotypes were those called significant by both edgeR and NoisET, with noise models trained on biological replicates. For edgeR calls, a false discovery rate-adjusted p below 0.01 and a log2 fold-change threshold of 1 were applied. As an exploratory analysis of dynamics, PCA with hierarchical clustering was applied to max-normalized trajectories of the 1000 most abundant clonotypes. The CD4 or CD8 phenotype of responding clones was assigned using the separately sequenced CD4+ and CD8+ repertoires. TCRdb passed the public sequencing reads through fastp at Q25 and MiXCR, retaining productive beta sequences. For every CDR3 protein sequence, its rows merge into one entry that carries the most common genes and DNA. These V and J calls derive from TCRdb rather than the authors' analysis. In this sample the table shows approximately 260,000 distinct CDR3 sequences, over 15% of which occur a single time. The ten largest account for more than 20% of the sample.

With regard to this clonotype: What antigen it recognizes has not been identified. No base qualities exist here, and no much larger clone lies one base off it.

CDR1 and CDR2 are drawn from the germline V gene: LGHNA, YNFKEQ. There are 17 amino acids in the CDR3, from cysteine to phenylalanine inclusive. CDR3 DNA only is kept here, 51 bases in frame from base 1. Ends trimmed: V by 2 bases, J by 1 base; bases unmatched to a gene: 6. This chain joins TRBV4-2 to TRBJ1-3; 9 central nucleotides agree with TRBD1. Sequenced sample: PBMCs or a T cell subset sorted from them (not recorded which). The sequence derives from a man aged 18 to 29 who had mild COVID-19 (a few samples of this study predate the infection). The sample titles of this study are shuffled in the database, so cell type and time point are left out; the donor was told from shared clones. The DNA sequence follows: TGTGCCAGCAGCCAACTGGGACAGGGAGAGTCTGGAAACACCATATATTTT. Its translation reads: CASSQLGQGESGNTIYF.